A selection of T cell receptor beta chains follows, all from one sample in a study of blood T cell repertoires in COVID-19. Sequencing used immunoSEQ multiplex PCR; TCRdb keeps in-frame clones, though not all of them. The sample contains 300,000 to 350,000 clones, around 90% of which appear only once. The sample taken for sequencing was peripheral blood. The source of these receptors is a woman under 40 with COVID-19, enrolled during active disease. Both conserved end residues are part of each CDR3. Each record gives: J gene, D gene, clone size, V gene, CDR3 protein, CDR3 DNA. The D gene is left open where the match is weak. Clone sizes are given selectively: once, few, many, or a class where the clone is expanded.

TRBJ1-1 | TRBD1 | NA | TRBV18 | CASSPSSGQGKAFF | TGTGCCAGCTCACCAAGTTCGGGACAGGGAAAAGCTTTCTTT
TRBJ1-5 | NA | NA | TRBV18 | CASSPNAAGQPQHF | TGTGCCAGCTCACCAAACGCCGCCGGGCAGCCCCAGCATTTT
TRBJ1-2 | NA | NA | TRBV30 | CAWTIQGDYGYTF | TGTGCCTGGACTATACAGGGAGACTATGGCTACACCTTC
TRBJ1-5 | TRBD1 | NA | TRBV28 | CASSLWDRDQPQHF | TGTGCCAGCAGTTTATGGGACAGGGATCAGCCCCAGCATTTT
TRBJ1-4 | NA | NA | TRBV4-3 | CASSQVGAANEKLFF | TGCGCCAGCAGCCAAGTGGGGGCGGCTAATGAAAAACTGTTTTTT
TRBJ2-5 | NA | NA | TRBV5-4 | CASNPRGSETQYF | TGTGCCAGCAACCCCCGGGGGAGCGAGACCCAGTACTTC
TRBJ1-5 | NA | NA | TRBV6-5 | CASGPGRATPQHF | TGTGCCAGCGGCCCCGGGAGGGCCACGCCCCAGCATTTT
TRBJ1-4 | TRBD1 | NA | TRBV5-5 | CASSAIPDRGDKGEKLFF | TGTGCCAGCAGCGCAATCCCGGACAGGGGCGATAAAGGAGAAAAACTGTTTTTT
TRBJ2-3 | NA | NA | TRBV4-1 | CASSLQGHPPADTQYF | TGCGCCAGCAGCCTACAGGGACATCCACCGGCAGATACGCAGTATTTT
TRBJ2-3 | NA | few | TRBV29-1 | CSVEDGGTDTQYF | TGCAGCGTTGAAGATGGGGGGACAGATACGCAGTATTTT
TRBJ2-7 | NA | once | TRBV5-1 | CASSLAGMSPYEQYF | TGCGCCAGCAGCTTGGCCGGTATGTCCCCCTACGAGCAGTACTTC
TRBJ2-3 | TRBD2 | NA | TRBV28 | CASSPGTSQGDTQYF | TGTGCCAGCAGCCCCGGGACTAGCCAGGGGGATACGCAGTATTTT
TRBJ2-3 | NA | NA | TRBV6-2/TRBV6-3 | CASSYSTSTDTQYF | TGTGCCAGCAGTTATTCTACCAGCACAGATACGCAGTATTTT
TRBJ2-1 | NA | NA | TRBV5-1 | CASSLGQGGEQFF | TGCGCCAGCAGCTTGGGGCAGGGTGGTGAGCAGTTCTTC
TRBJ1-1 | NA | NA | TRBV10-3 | CAISGANTEAFF | TGTGCCATCAGTGGAGCGAACACTGAAGCTTTCTTT
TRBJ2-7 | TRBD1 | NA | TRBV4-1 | CASSSRDRGVYEQYF | TGCGCCAGCAGCAGCCGGGACAGGGGGGTCTACGAGCAGTACTTC
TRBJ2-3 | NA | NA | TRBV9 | CASSPQLAGRTDTQYF | TGTGCCAGCAGTCCGCAACTGGCGGGACGCACAGATACGCAGTATTTT
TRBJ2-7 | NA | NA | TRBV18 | CASSPGAAYEQYF | TGTGCCAGCTCACCAGGGGCAGCCTACGAGCAGTACTTC
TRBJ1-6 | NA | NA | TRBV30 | CAWSVSPGHLNSPLHF | TGTGCCTGGAGTGTATCCCCGGGACATCTTAATTCACCCCTCCACTTT
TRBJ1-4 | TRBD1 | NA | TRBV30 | CAWRGTVSNEKLFF | TGTGCCTGGAGGGGGACAGTCTCAAATGAAAAACTGTTTTTT
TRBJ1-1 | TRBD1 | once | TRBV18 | CASSPTGANTEAFF | TGTGCCAGCTCACCTACAGGGGCGAACACTGAAGCTTTCTTT
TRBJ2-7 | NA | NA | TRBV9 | CASSGGGVGEQYF | TGTGCCAGCAGCGGAGGGGGGGTAGGTGAGCAGTACTTC
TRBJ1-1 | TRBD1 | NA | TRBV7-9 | CASEGGQENTEAFF | TGTGCCAGCGAGGGGGGACAGGAAAACACTGAAGCTTTCTTT
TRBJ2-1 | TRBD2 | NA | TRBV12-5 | CASAPSGDYNEQFF | TGTGCTAGTGCACCTAGCGGGGACTACAATGAGCAGTTCTTC
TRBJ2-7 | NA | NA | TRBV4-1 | CASSRRVEGPWEQYF | TGCGCCAGCAGCCGAAGAGTGGAGGGTCCGTGGGAGCAGTACTTC
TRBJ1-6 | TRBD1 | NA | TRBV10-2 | CASSEIGGSGHSPLHF | TGCGCCAGCAGTGAGATAGGGGGCTCGGGGCATTCACCCCTCCACTTT
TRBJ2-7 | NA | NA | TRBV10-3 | CAISGGLSAYEQYF | TGTGCCATCAGTGGTGGCCTGTCTGCCTACGAGCAGTACTTC
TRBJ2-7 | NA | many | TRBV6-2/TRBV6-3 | CASSWTAYEQYF | TGTGCCAGCAGTTGGACAGCGTACGAGCAGTACTTC
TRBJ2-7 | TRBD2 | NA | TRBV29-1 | CRWGGRFSYEQYF | TGCAGGTGGGGCGGGAGGTTCTCCTACGAGCAGTACTTC
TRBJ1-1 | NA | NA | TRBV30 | CAWRTGAGGEAFF | TGTGCCTGGAGGACCGGGGCCGGGGGTGAAGCTTTCTTT
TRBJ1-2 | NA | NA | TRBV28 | CASQRDPRGGYTF | TGTGCCAGCCAGAGAGACCCACGCGGTGGCTACACCTTC
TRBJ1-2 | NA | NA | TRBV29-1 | CSVVGFGRGQRYTF | TGCAGCGTGGTTGGGTTTGGCCGAGGGCAGCGCTACACCTTC
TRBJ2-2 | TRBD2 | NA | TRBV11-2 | CASRGGLATGELFF | TGTGCCAGCAGGGGGGGACTAGCGACCGGGGAGCTGTTTTTT
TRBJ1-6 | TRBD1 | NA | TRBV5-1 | CASSLGQGGNSPLHF | TGCGCCAGCAGCTTGGGACAGGGTGGCAATTCACCCCTCCACTTT
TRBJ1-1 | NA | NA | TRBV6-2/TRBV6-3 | CASSSQGPEAFF | TGTGCCAGCAGCTCTCAGGGTCCTGAAGCTTTCTTT
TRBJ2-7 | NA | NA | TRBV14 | CASSQDPPFLRTVEQYF | TGTGCCAGCAGCCAAGATCCGCCGTTCCTACGTACGGTAGAGCAGTACTTC
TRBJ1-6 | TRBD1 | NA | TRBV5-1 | CASSSGQGYNSPLHF | TGCGCCAGCAGCTCGGGACAGGGGTATAATTCACCCCTCCACTTT
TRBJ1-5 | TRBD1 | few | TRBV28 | CASRLGTGVYQPQHF | TGTGCCAGCAGGTTGGGGACAGGGGTATATCAGCCCCAGCATTTT
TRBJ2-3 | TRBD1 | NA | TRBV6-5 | CASSYGTGAPDTQYF | TGTGCCAGCAGTTACGGGACAGGGGCTCCAGATACGCAGTATTTT
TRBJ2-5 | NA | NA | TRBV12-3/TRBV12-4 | CASRRAGGETQYF | TGTGCCAGCAGGAGGGCAGGGGGGGAGACCCAGTACTTC
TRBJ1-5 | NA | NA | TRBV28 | CASSLLQGNNQPQHF | TGTGCCAGCAGTTTATTACAGGGAAACAATCAGCCCCAGCATTTT
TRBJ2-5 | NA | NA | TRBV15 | CATSRDRGETQYF | TGTGCCACCAGCAGAGATAGAGGGGAGACCCAGTACTTC
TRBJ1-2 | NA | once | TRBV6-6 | CASSTGTPNYGYTF | TGTGCCAGCAGCACCGGGACACCTAACTATGGCTACACCTTC
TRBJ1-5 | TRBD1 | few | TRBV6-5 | CASSDRGGQPQHF | TGTGCCAGCAGCGACAGGGGAGGACAGCCCCAGCATTTT
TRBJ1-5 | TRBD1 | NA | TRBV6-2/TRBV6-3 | CASSDRGNQPQHF | TGTGCCAGCAGTGACAGGGGCAATCAGCCCCAGCATTTT
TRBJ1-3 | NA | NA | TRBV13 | CASSWRGRPISGNTIYF | TGTGCCAGCAGCTGGCGGGGCAGGCCTATCTCTGGAAACACCATATATTTT
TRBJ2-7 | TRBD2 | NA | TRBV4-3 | CASSPGLAGAYEQYF | TGCGCCAGCAGCCCGGGACTAGCGGGAGCCTACGAGCAGTACTTC
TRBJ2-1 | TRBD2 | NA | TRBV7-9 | CASSLGPPGLAYNEQFF | TGTGCCAGCAGCTTAGGGCCGCCGGGACTAGCGTACAATGAGCAGTTCTTC
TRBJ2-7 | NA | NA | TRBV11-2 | CASSAFSEQYF | TGTGCCAGCAGCGCTTTTAGCGAGCAGTACTTC
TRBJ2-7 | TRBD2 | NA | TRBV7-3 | CASSATSGVYEQYF | TGTGCCAGCAGCGCCACTAGCGGGGTTTACGAGCAGTACTTC
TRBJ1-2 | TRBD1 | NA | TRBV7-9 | CASSLTAGGESGYTF | TGTGCCAGCAGCTTAACCGCAGGGGGTGAATCTGGCTACACCTTC
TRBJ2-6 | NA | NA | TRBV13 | CASSRVTGANVLTF | TGTGCCAGCTCCAGGGTCACTGGGGCCAACGTCCTGACTTTC
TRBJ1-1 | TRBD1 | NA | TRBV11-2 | CASSIQGWDTEAFF | TGTGCCAGCAGCATACAGGGGTGGGACACTGAAGCTTTCTTT
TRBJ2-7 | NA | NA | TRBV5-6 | CASSLVSGEQYF | TGTGCCAGCAGCTTGGTTTCGGGCGAGCAGTACTTC
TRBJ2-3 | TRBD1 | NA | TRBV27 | CASSLLTGQGATDTQYF | TGTGCCAGCAGTTTACTCACGGGACAGGGGGCGACAGATACGCAGTATTTT
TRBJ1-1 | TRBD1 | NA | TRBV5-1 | CASSYILTGGGRSTEAFF | TGCGCCAGCAGCTACATATTGACAGGGGGCGGTAGAAGCACTGAAGCTTTCTTT
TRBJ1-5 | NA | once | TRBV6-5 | CASSRSGQALGPQHF | TGTGCCAGCAGCCGCTCGGGACAAGCGCTGGGGCCCCAGCATTTT